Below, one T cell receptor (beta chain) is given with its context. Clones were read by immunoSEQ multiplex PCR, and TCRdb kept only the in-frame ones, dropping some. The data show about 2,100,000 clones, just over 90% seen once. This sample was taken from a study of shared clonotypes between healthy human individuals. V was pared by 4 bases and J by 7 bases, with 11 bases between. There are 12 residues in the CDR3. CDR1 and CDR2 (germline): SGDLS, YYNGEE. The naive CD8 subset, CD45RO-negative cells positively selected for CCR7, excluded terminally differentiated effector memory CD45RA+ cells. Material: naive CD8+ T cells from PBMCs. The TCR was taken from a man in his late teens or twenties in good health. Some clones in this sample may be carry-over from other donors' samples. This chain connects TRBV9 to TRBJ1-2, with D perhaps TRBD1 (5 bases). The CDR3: CASSSGTFGYTF. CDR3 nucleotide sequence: TGTGCCAGCAGCTCTGGGACTTTTGGCTACACCTTC.